This entry concerns a single T cell receptor (beta chain). Its antigen remains unidentified. The sample is drawn from a study of post-analysis software for immune sequencing data. Looking at the study overall: Patients had relapsing-remitting, secondary progressive or progressive-relapsing multiple sclerosis; some lacked subtype.

Findings and caveats of the study: Patients showed TRBV5-6, TRBV5-1 and TRBV20-1 among a few TRBV segments more frequent than in controls. Same-batch preparations were strongly co-clustered by F measure. Normalized Chao1 diversity was significantly lower in multiple sclerosis patients than in controls.

The germline gives CDR1 SQVTM, CDR2 ANQGSEA. This CDR3 has 13 amino acids. The V and J ends lost 6 bases and 1 base respectively, with 10 bases between them. Unique molecular identifiers were built into the TCR beta cDNA libraries. T cells numbering about 0.9 to 10 million yielded cDNA molecules that totaled about 500,000. TCRdb recomputed calls from the PCR reads with MiXCR, one row per CDR3 protein. The table includes hundreds of thousands of distinct CDR3 sequences, around 44% detected once. The sequenced sample consisted of blood. This TCR derives from a girl aged 10 to 17 with multiple sclerosis. The rearrangement joins TRBV29-1 to TRBJ2-1, with D perhaps matching TRBD2 (5 bases). The CDR3 DNA reads as TGCAGCGTGATCGGAGGATCCTACAATGAGCAGTTCTTC. As protein: CSVIGGSYNEQFF.